The present T cell receptor (beta chain) was sequenced within a study of T cell changes during pregnancy in multiple sclerosis. Generated by immunoSEQ multiplex PCR, the TCRdb table keeps only in-frame clones and is missing some. The sample holds about 60,000 clones, more than 85% seen once. This CDR3 region has 17 residues. The ends lost 0 bases at V and 7 bases at J; junction bases unmatched: 8. Per the germline V gene, CDR1 is KGHSH and CDR2 is LQKENI. V is TRBV18 and J is TRBJ2-1; 11 positions agree with TRBD2. The TCR originated in a female donor with multiple sclerosis, enrolled in a pregnancy study. The sequenced sample was peripheral blood, obtained in the first trimester of pregnancy. CDR3 protein: CASSPPVLAGGLNEQFF. In DNA form, the CDR3 reads TGTGCCAGCTCACCACCGGTTTTAGCGGGGGGGCTAAATGAGCAGTTCTTC.